A selection of T cell receptor beta chains follows, all from one sample in a study of blood T cell repertoires in COVID-19. Method: immunoSEQ multiplex PCR; TCRdb's copy keeps in-frame clones and lacks some. The sample has 140,000 to 150,000 clones; about 89% are singletons. Source material: peripheral blood. The origin of the receptors is a man older than 75 with acute or convalescent COVID-19. Each CDR3 is given with its conserved first and last residue. A D gene is named only where the DNA matches it firmly. Some rows mark clone size as missing; the rest say once, few, many or name a class of expanded clone.

TRBV11-1	TRBJ1-5	-	TRBD1	CASSSDRGKDQPQHF	TGTGCCAGCAGCTCGGACAGGGGGAAGGATCAGCCCCAGCATTTT
TRBV9	TRBJ2-5	-	TRBD1	CASSSGGRSETQYF	TGTGCCAGCAGCTCAGGGGGACGCTCGGAGACCCAGTACTTC
TRBV24-1	TRBJ2-7	-	-	CATSDPAGSYEQYF	TGTGCCACCAGTGATCCGGCAGGATCCTACGAGCAGTACTTC
TRBV6-5	TRBJ2-2	-	TRBD1	CASSSWDRVDTGELFF	TGTGCCAGCAGTTCTTGGGACAGGGTGGACACCGGGGAGCTGTTTTTT
TRBV3-1/TRBV3-2	TRBJ1-1	-	TRBD1	CASSQGQTGSTEAFF	TGTGCCAGCAGCCAAGGGCAGACAGGGTCCACTGAAGCTTTCTTT
TRBV25-1	TRBJ1-5	-	-	CASSDRANQPQHF	TGTGCCAGCAGTGACAGGGCTAATCAGCCCCAGCATTTT
TRBV30	TRBJ2-2	-	-	CAWRAQGQNTGELFF	TGTGCCTGGAGGGCTCAGGGGCAGAACACCGGGGAGCTGTTTTTT
TRBV3-1/TRBV3-2	TRBJ1-1	-	-	CASSQISSGEAFF	TGTGCCAGCAGCCAAATTAGTTCAGGTGAAGCTTTCTTT
TRBV5-5	TRBJ2-7	-	TRBD1	CASSLMQGAYEQYF	TGTGCCAGCAGCTTGATGCAGGGGGCCTACGAGCAGTACTTC
TRBV11-2	TRBJ1-4	-	-	CASSFTDSQNEKLFF	TGTGCCAGCAGCTTCACGGACAGTCAGAATGAAAAACTGTTTTTT
TRBV6-4	TRBJ1-1	-	-	CASSVRPNTEAFF	TGTGCCAGCAGTGTTCGTCCGAACACTGAAGCTTTCTTT
TRBV18	TRBJ2-1	-	TRBD1	CASSPPKGQGPYNEQFF	TGTGCCAGCTCACCACCGAAGGGACAGGGCCCCTACAATGAGCAGTTCTTC
TRBV2	TRBJ2-3	few	TRBD1	CASIRGQGAIDTQYF	TGTGCCAGCATTCGGGGACAGGGGGCAATAGATACGCAGTATTTT
TRBV27	TRBJ1-5	large	-	CASSSGGYGNQPQHF	TGTGCCAGCAGTTCCGGGGGATATGGCAATCAGCCCCAGCATTTT
TRBV5-1	TRBJ2-5	-	-	CASSWGDSYETQYF	TGCGCCAGCAGCTGGGGGGACAGTTATGAGACCCAGTACTTC
TRBV30	TRBJ1-5	once	-	CAWSEFGGNHPQHF	TGTGCCTGGAGTGAATTCGGGGGAAATCATCCCCAGCATTTT
TRBV5-6	TRBJ1-5	-	-	CASSSGVENQPQHF	TGTGCCAGCAGCTCGGGGGTGGAGAATCAGCCCCAGCATTTT
TRBV3-1/TRBV3-2	TRBJ1-2	-	-	CASRRPGDPYGYTF	TGTGCCAGCAGGCGTCCAGGGGATCCCTATGGCTACACCTTC
TRBV7-9	TRBJ1-4	-	-	CASSLGSRRPNEKLFF	TGTGCCAGCAGTCTGGGCAGCCGGCGTCCTAATGAAAAACTGTTTTTT
TRBV3-1/TRBV3-2	TRBJ1-6	-	-	CASSLDWRDSPLHF	TGTGCCAGCAGCTTGGACTGGAGGGATTCACCCCTCCACTTT
TRBV19	TRBJ1-2	-	TRBD1	CANSSAALGTGTSYGYTF	TGTGCCAATAGTTCGGCGGCACTTGGGACAGGGACTTCCTATGGCTACACCTTC
TRBV27	TRBJ2-1	-	TRBD2	CASNPGLAGVGRNEQFF	TGTGCCAGCAACCCGGGACTAGCGGGAGTGGGGAGGAATGAGCAGTTCTTC
TRBV28	TRBJ1-2	-	-	CASSLATNYGYTF	TGTGCCAGCAGTTTAGCTACTAACTATGGCTACACCTTC
TRBV5-1	TRBJ2-1	-	-	CASSLSAPSSYNEQFF	TGCGCCAGCAGCTTGTCTGCTCCCAGCTCCTACAATGAGCAGTTCTTC
TRBV3-1/TRBV3-2	TRBJ1-6	few	TRBD1	CASSPLGQGVRSPLHF	TGTGCCAGCAGCCCACTGGGACAGGGAGTAAGATCACCCCTCCACTTT
TRBV6-5	TRBJ1-2	once	TRBD1	CASRRDRGFIGYTF	TGTGCCAGCAGGCGGGACAGGGGGTTTATTGGCTACACCTTC
TRBV19	TRBJ2-2	few	TRBD2	CASSTGLDLAGELFF	TGTGCCAGTAGTACGGGACTAGATCTTGCAGGGGAGCTGTTTTTT
TRBV19	TRBJ2-1	-	-	CASSPWTENEQFF	TGTGCCAGTAGTCCCTGGACAGAAAATGAGCAGTTCTTC
TRBV6-4	TRBJ1-2	-	TRBD1	CASSALTGAKDGYTF	TGTGCCAGCAGTGCTTTGACAGGGGCGAAGGATGGCTACACCTTC
TRBV10-3	TRBJ2-7	-	-	CAISGNEAPYEQYF	TGTGCCATCAGTGGGAATGAGGCCCCCTACGAGCAGTACTTC
TRBV5-1	TRBJ2-5	once	-	CASSLDRGITYQETQYF	TGCGCCAGCAGCCTGGACCGGGGTATAACGTACCAAGAGACCCAGTACTTC
TRBV19	TRBJ2-4	-	TRBD1	CASSIQGALGDIQYF	TGTGCCAGTAGTATTCAGGGGGCTCTCGGGGACATTCAGTACTTC
TRBV5-1	TRBJ1-5	-	-	CASSLGGGRLSSSSWHQPQHF	TGCGCCAGCAGCTTGGGGGGGGGACGGCTGTCCTCGAGCTCTTGGCATCAGCCCCAGCATTTT
TRBV19	TRBJ1-2	-	TRBD1	CASSSRQGPFYGYTF	TGTGCCAGTAGTAGCAGACAGGGGCCCTTCTATGGCTACACCTTC
TRBV5-1	TRBJ2-1	-	-	CASSPGGTGVGEQFF	TGCGCCAGCAGCCCTGGAGGGACGGGAGTTGGTGAGCAGTTCTTC
TRBV5-1	TRBJ2-3	-	TRBD2	CASSLLTSGFSTDTQYF	TGCGCCAGCAGCTTGCTTACTAGCGGATTTAGCACAGATACGCAGTATTTT
TRBV11-2	TRBJ2-3	-	-	CASSSPWGLYTQYF	TGTGCCAGCAGCTCCCCCTGGGGGCTGTATACGCAGTATTTT
TRBV27	TRBJ1-1	-	-	CASSSPPGSLNTEAFF	TGTGCCAGCAGTTCCCCCCCGGGGAGCCTGAACACTGAAGCTTTCTTT
TRBV6-1	TRBJ2-1	-	-	CASSETITLAYDEQFF	TGTGCCAGCAGTGAGACAATTACCCTTGCTTACGATGAGCAGTTCTTC
TRBV28	TRBJ1-2	-	-	CASRKSGGPANYGYTF	TGTGCCAGCAGAAAATCCGGCGGGCCTGCTAACTATGGCTACACCTTC
TRBV27	TRBJ1-6	once	-	CASRSGGDASPLHF	TGTGCCAGCAGGAGTGGAGGGGATGCGTCACCCCTCCACTTT
TRBV7-8	TRBJ1-1	-	-	CASSLRGGTEAFF	TGTGCCAGCAGCTTGAGGGGAGGCACTGAAGCTTTCTTT
TRBV19	TRBJ2-2	-	TRBD2	CASSEAGGSGELFF	TGTGCCAGTAGTGAAGCGGGAGGGTCCGGGGAGCTGTTTTTT
TRBV15	TRBJ1-5	-	TRBD1	CATSRRTGDQPQHF	TGTGCCACCAGCAGAAGGACAGGGGATCAGCCCCAGCATTTT
TRBV24-1	TRBJ1-4	few	-	CATSQGGSNEKLFF	TGTGCCACCAGTCAGGGAGGGTCTAATGAAAAACTGTTTTTT
TRBV7-2	TRBJ1-3	-	-	CASSLAGVGNTIYF	TGTGCCAGCAGCTTAGCAGGGGTAGGAAACACCATATATTTT
TRBV6-6	TRBJ1-2	-	TRBD1	CASSLRRTGEARRYGYTF	TGTGCCAGCAGTCTCCGCCGGACAGGGGAGGCAAGGCGGTATGGCTACACCTTC
TRBV24-1	TRBJ1-2	-	-	CATSDSTDYYGYTF	TGTGCCACCAGTGATTCGACGGACTACTATGGCTACACCTTC
TRBV28	TRBJ2-1	once	TRBD2	CASSPVGLAGGGFYNEQFF	TGTGCCAGCAGCCCGGTGGGACTAGCGGGAGGAGGGTTCTACAATGAGCAGTTCTTC
TRBV5-6	TRBJ2-7	-	-	CASSFDRLTSYEQYF	TGTGCCAGCAGCTTCGACAGGTTAACGTCCTACGAGCAGTACTTC
TRBV3-1/TRBV3-2	TRBJ1-3	-	-	CASSHRRSSGNTIYF	TGTGCCAGCAGCCACAGGAGGAGCTCTGGAAACACCATATATTTT
TRBV27	TRBJ1-6	-	TRBD1	CASSDRVSPLHF	TGTGCCAGCAGTGACAGGGTTTCACCCCTCCACTTT
TRBV28	TRBJ2-7	-	TRBD2	CASSWGGLAYEQYF	TGTGCCAGCAGCTGGGGGGGACTAGCCTACGAGCAGTACTTC
TRBV5-1	TRBJ2-3	-	-	CASSLGTSTDTQYF	TGCGCCAGCAGCTTGGGAACTAGCACAGATACGCAGTATTTT
TRBV5-1	TRBJ1-3	-	-	CASSLGQVSGNTIYF	TGCGCCAGCAGCTTGGGACAGGTTTCTGGAAACACCATATATTTT
TRBV30	TRBJ2-7	-	-	CAWRPRAYEQYF	TGTGCCTGGAGACCCCGGGCCTACGAGCAGTACTTC
TRBV7-7	TRBJ2-5	-	-	CASSPMGLPETQYF	TGTGCCAGCAGCCCCATGGGGCTACCTGAGACCCAGTACTTC
TRBV3-1/TRBV3-2	TRBJ2-6	-	-	CASSRVQGKANSGANVLTF	TGTGCCAGCAGCCGCGTACAGGGAAAAGCCAACTCTGGGGCCAACGTCCTGACTTTC
TRBV18	TRBJ1-4	-	TRBD1	CASSSGQGASEKLFF	TGTGCCAGCTCATCAGGACAGGGGGCAAGCGAAAAACTGTTTTTT
TRBV7-2	TRBJ1-5	-	TRBD1	CASSSRTGVLNQPQHF	TGTGCCAGCAGCTCCAGGACAGGGGTTCTCAATCAGCCCCAGCATTTT